This record covers a single TCR beta chain. The table came from immunoSEQ multiplex PCR; TCRdb's copy has only in-frame clones and leaves some out. The data contain around 150,000 clones, 88% of them singletons. The data are from a study of blood T cell repertoires in COVID-19. CDR3 size: 9 residues. The chain recombines TRBV7-5 with TRBJ2-1; TRBD1 is the table's D call, not checked against the DNA. TRBV7-5 is tagged as a pseudogene. The source of this sequence is a human donor with COVID-19, enrolled during active disease. The donor label of this sample is uncertain. The sequencing input was peripheral blood. CDR3 coding DNA: TGTGTCAGAAGCGGCCTGCAGTTCTTC. Translating it yields CVRSGLQFF.